This is a list of T cell receptor beta chains from one sample in a study of blood T cell repertoires in COVID-19. This table comes from immunoSEQ multiplex PCR, and its TCRdb copy is limited to in-frame clones, with some not included. The data contain about 96,000 clones, about 87% of them singletons. The specimen sequenced was peripheral blood. Every receptor here comes from a human donor with COVID-19, enrolled during active disease. The donor label of this sample is uncertain. CDR3s include the opening cysteine and the closing phenylalanine or tryptophan. Fields, in order: D gene, clone size, V gene, J gene, CDR3 DNA, CDR3 protein. D genes are given only for firm matches. Clone size is stated in some rows and not others, as once, few, many or a class when expanded.

D gene: TRBD1
clone size: once
V gene: TRBV3-1/TRBV3-2
J gene: TRBJ1-2
CDR3 DNA: TGTGCCAGCAGGCAGGCAAGACAGGGGTACACCTTC
CDR3 protein: CASRQARQGYTF

D gene: TRBD2
clone size: .
V gene: TRBV9
J gene: TRBJ2-5
CDR3 DNA: TGTGCCAGCAGCGTAGACCCAGCGGGGCAAGAGACCCAGTACTTC
CDR3 protein: CASSVDPAGQETQYF

D gene: .
clone size: .
V gene: TRBV10-3
J gene: TRBJ2-1
CDR3 DNA: TGTGCCATCAGTGAGCAGGACAGAAATGAGCAGTTCTTC
CDR3 protein: CAISEQDRNEQFF

D gene: .
clone size: once
V gene: TRBV2
J gene: TRBJ1-1
CDR3 DNA: TGTGCCAGCGCCGGGTGGAGGGGGAACACTGAAGCTTTCTTT
CDR3 protein: CASAGWRGNTEAFF

D gene: .
clone size: few
V gene: TRBV29-1
J gene: TRBJ1-4
CDR3 DNA: TGCAGCGTTGTTCAAACTAATGAAAAACTGTTTTTT
CDR3 protein: CSVVQTNEKLFF

D gene: .
clone size: .
V gene: TRBV10-3
J gene: TRBJ1-1
CDR3 DNA: TGTGCCATCAGTTCAGGGTACACTGAAGCTTTCTTT
CDR3 protein: CAISSGYTEAFF

D gene: .
clone size: .
V gene: TRBV6-6
J gene: TRBJ1-1
CDR3 DNA: TGTGCCAGCAGTTACTCGGGGGGGACTGAAGCTTTCTTT
CDR3 protein: CASSYSGGTEAFF

D gene: TRBD2
clone size: .
V gene: TRBV2
J gene: TRBJ2-7
CDR3 DNA: TGTGCCAGCAGCCTCCTTAGCGGGAGCTTCTACGAGCAGTACTTC
CDR3 protein: CASSLLSGSFYEQYF

D gene: TRBD2
clone size: few
V gene: TRBV27
J gene: TRBJ2-1
CDR3 DNA: TGTGCCAGCAGTATTTCCGGGACTAGCGACCTTGAGCAGTTCTTC
CDR3 protein: CASSISGTSDLEQFF

D gene: .
clone size: few
V gene: TRBV5-1
J gene: TRBJ2-7
CDR3 DNA: TGCGCCAGCAGCCCCCAGGAGGGCTCCTACGAGCAGTACTTC
CDR3 protein: CASSPQEGSYEQYF

D gene: TRBD2
clone size: .
V gene: TRBV19
J gene: TRBJ2-3
CDR3 DNA: TGTCCAAAGACAAACCAGCGGGGGCGAGTAGATACGCAGTATTTT
CDR3 protein: CPKTNQRGRVDTQYF

D gene: .
clone size: .
V gene: TRBV6-5
J gene: TRBJ2-2
CDR3 DNA: TGTGCCGCAGAGGGTCCCGGGGAGCTGTTTTTT
CDR3 protein: CAAEGPGELFF

D gene: TRBD1
clone size: .
V gene: TRBV16
J gene: TRBJ1-3
CDR3 DNA: TGTGCCAGCAGCCGGAGGGGGCCCCCTGGAAACACCATATATTTT
CDR3 protein: CASSRRGPPGNTIYF

D gene: .
clone size: .
V gene: TRBV20-1
J gene: TRBJ1-2
CDR3 DNA: TGCAGTGCTAGTCCGGCAGGTGGTGACTATGGCTACACCTTC
CDR3 protein: CSASPAGGDYGYTF

D gene: .
clone size: .
V gene: TRBV3-1/TRBV3-2
J gene: TRBJ1-1
CDR3 DNA: TGTGCCAGCAGCCCAAGGTCGGGTAACACTGAAGCTTTCTTT
CDR3 protein: CASSPRSGNTEAFF

D gene: .
clone size: .
V gene: TRBV10-3
J gene: TRBJ1-1
CDR3 DNA: TGTGCCATCCGGGGCGGGACCCTAATGAACACTGAAGCTTTCTTT
CDR3 protein: CAIRGGTLMNTEAFF

D gene: TRBD1
clone size: .
V gene: TRBV7-9
J gene: TRBJ2-1
CDR3 DNA: TGTGCCAGCACCCCAGCTGGACAGGACAATGAGCAGTTCTTC
CDR3 protein: CASTPAGQDNEQFF

D gene: .
clone size: .
V gene: TRBV4-2
J gene: TRBJ2-1
CDR3 DNA: TGTGCCAGCAGCCAAGAGGGCAGGGGTAGAGACAATGAGCAGTTCTTC
CDR3 protein: CASSQEGRGRDNEQFF

D gene: .
clone size: .
V gene: TRBV5-6
J gene: TRBJ1-2
CDR3 DNA: TGTGCCAGCAGCTTGGCCCCCCAGGGGAGGGTTGGCTACACCTTC
CDR3 protein: CASSLAPQGRVGYTF

D gene: .
clone size: .
V gene: TRBV18
J gene: TRBJ1-2
CDR3 DNA: TGTGCCAGCGCGTCCTTCGGGACACCCTATGGCTACACCTTC
CDR3 protein: CASASFGTPYGYTF

D gene: .
clone size: .
V gene: TRBV5-4
J gene: TRBJ2-5
CDR3 DNA: TGTGCCAGCAGGGAAGACAAGTACCAAGAGACCCAGTACTTC
CDR3 protein: CASREDKYQETQYF

D gene: TRBD1
clone size: .
V gene: TRBV18
J gene: TRBJ2-7
CDR3 DNA: TGTGCCAGCTCACTTTACACCGGGACAGGGTTGCGGGAGCAGTACTTC
CDR3 protein: CASSLYTGTGLREQYF

D gene: .
clone size: .
V gene: TRBV5-4
J gene: TRBJ2-7
CDR3 DNA: TGTGCCAGCAGTTCTGCCTACGAGCAGTACTTC
CDR3 protein: CASSSAYEQYF

D gene: .
clone size: .
V gene: TRBV7-9
J gene: TRBJ2-5
CDR3 DNA: TGTGCCAGCAGCTTCTTTCGGGAATGGGAGACCCAGTACTTC
CDR3 protein: CASSFFREWETQYF

D gene: TRBD1
clone size: .
V gene: TRBV6-2/TRBV6-3
J gene: TRBJ1-1
CDR3 DNA: TGTGCCAGCAGTCCCGGGACAGGGAAGACTGAAGCTTTCTTT
CDR3 protein: CASSPGTGKTEAFF

D gene: TRBD2
clone size: .
V gene: TRBV4-2
J gene: TRBJ2-1
CDR3 DNA: TGTGCCAGCAGCCCACGACTGGCCAGCGGGGGGTCGGAGCAGTTCTTC
CDR3 protein: CASSPRLASGGSEQFF

D gene: .
clone size: .
V gene: TRBV18
J gene: TRBJ1-5
CDR3 DNA: TGTGCCAGCTCACCGGGGGGGTTATCCGTTAGCAATCAGCCCCAGCATTTT
CDR3 protein: CASSPGGLSVSNQPQHF

D gene: .
clone size: .
V gene: TRBV19
J gene: TRBJ2-1
CDR3 DNA: TGTGCCAGTAGTATGGGGACTGGCCTACGAAATGAGCAGTTCTTC
CDR3 protein: CASSMGTGLRNEQFF

D gene: TRBD1
clone size: .
V gene: TRBV12-5
J gene: TRBJ1-4
CDR3 DNA: TGTGCTAGTGGCTCCGTTGTAACCGCAGGGGGCAGTGAAAAACTGTTTTTT
CDR3 protein: CASGSVVTAGGSEKLFF

D gene: TRBD1
clone size: .
V gene: TRBV10-3
J gene: TRBJ1-6
CDR3 DNA: TGTGCCATCAGTGAAGGGTCCCCGACAGGGGACAATTCACCCCTCCACTTT
CDR3 protein: CAISEGSPTGDNSPLHF

D gene: .
clone size: .
V gene: TRBV10-3
J gene: TRBJ1-1
CDR3 DNA: TGTGCCATCAGTGAACAGGGGAACACTGAAGCTTTCTTT
CDR3 protein: CAISEQGNTEAFF

D gene: TRBD1
clone size: .
V gene: TRBV5-1
J gene: TRBJ2-1
CDR3 DNA: TGCGCCAGCAGCTTGGCCGGTAGAGGGGGCGTTTTCAATGAGCAGTTCTTC
CDR3 protein: CASSLAGRGGVFNEQFF

D gene: TRBD1
clone size: .
V gene: TRBV25-1
J gene: TRBJ2-1
CDR3 DNA: TGTGCCAGCAGTGATGAGGACAGGTCCAATGAGCAGTTCTTC
CDR3 protein: CASSDEDRSNEQFF

D gene: TRBD1
clone size: .
V gene: TRBV6-4
J gene: TRBJ1-3
CDR3 DNA: TGTGCCAGCCCGACAGGGACGGGAAACACCATATATTTT
CDR3 protein: CASPTGTGNTIYF

D gene: .
clone size: .
V gene: TRBV28
J gene: TRBJ1-5
CDR3 DNA: TGTGCCAGCAGCTCCCCCAGGGCACCTGGACCTAGCAATCAGCCCCAGCATTTT
CDR3 protein: CASSSPRAPGPSNQPQHF

D gene: TRBD1
clone size: .
V gene: TRBV3-1/TRBV3-2
J gene: TRBJ2-3
CDR3 DNA: TGTGCCAGCAGCCCGACAGGGGAGGTCACAGATACGCAGTATTTT
CDR3 protein: CASSPTGEVTDTQYF

D gene: TRBD1
clone size: .
V gene: TRBV11-2
J gene: TRBJ1-1
CDR3 DNA: TGTGCCAGCAGCTTAGCCGCACAGGGGCTCAACACTGAAGCTTTCTTT
CDR3 protein: CASSLAAQGLNTEAFF

D gene: .
clone size: once
V gene: TRBV7-2
J gene: TRBJ1-5
CDR3 DNA: TGTGCCAGCAGCTCGTTAGGAGGGTATCAGCCCCAGCATTTT
CDR3 protein: CASSSLGGYQPQHF

D gene: .
clone size: few
V gene: TRBV5-1
J gene: TRBJ1-5
CDR3 DNA: TGCGCCAGCAGCTTGAACCCAGGGCAGGAGCCCCAGCATTTT
CDR3 protein: CASSLNPGQEPQHF

D gene: TRBD1
clone size: .
V gene: TRBV11-2
J gene: TRBJ2-7
CDR3 DNA: TGTGCCAGCAGCTTATCTTACCCCGGGACAGGGAACCACGAGCAGTACTTC
CDR3 protein: CASSLSYPGTGNHEQYF

D gene: TRBD1
clone size: few
V gene: TRBV18
J gene: TRBJ1-2
CDR3 DNA: TGTGCCAGCTCACCGGGACAGGGAACTGGCTACACCTTC
CDR3 protein: CASSPGQGTGYTF

D gene: .
clone size: .
V gene: TRBV6-1
J gene: TRBJ1-6
CDR3 DNA: TGTGCCAGCAGTTCAAACAGGAATTCACCCCTCCACTTT
CDR3 protein: CASSSNRNSPLHF

D gene: .
clone size: .
V gene: TRBV7-3
J gene: TRBJ1-2
CDR3 DNA: TGTGCCAGCAGCTCGGACGGGAATAACTATGGCTACACCTTC
CDR3 protein: CASSSDGNNYGYTF

D gene: .
clone size: .
V gene: TRBV7-7
J gene: TRBJ2-2
CDR3 DNA: TGTGCTAGCAGCTTAGGAAGGGGGGGCACCGGGGAGCTGTTTTTT
CDR3 protein: CASSLGRGGTGELFF

D gene: .
clone size: .
V gene: TRBV11-3
J gene: TRBJ1-2
CDR3 DNA: TGTGCCAGCAGCTCCGCGACCCGGGGAGGCTACACCTTC
CDR3 protein: CASSSATRGGYTF